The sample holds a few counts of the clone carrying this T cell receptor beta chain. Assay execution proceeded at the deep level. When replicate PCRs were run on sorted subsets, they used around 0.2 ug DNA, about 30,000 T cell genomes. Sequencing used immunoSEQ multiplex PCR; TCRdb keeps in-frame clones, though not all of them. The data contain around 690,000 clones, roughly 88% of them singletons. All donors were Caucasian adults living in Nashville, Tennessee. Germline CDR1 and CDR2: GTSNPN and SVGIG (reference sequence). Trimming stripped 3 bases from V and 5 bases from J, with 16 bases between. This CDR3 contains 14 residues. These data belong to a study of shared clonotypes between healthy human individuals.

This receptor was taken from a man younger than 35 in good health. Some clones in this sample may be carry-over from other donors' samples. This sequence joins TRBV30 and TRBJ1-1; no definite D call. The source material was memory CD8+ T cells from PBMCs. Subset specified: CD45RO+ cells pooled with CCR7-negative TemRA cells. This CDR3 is CAWSTDIGRTEAFF. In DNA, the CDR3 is TGTGCCTGGAGCACTGACATCGGACGGACTGAAGCTTTCTTT.